The clone carrying this T cell receptor (beta chain) turned up a few times. The sample is drawn from a study of regulatory T cells in long-lasting Graves disease. Arm-PCR with iRepertoire HTBI primers amplified the CDR3 regions for these TCR beta libraries. TCRdb re-called the multiplex PCR reads through MiXCR, storing one row per CDR3 protein. The repertoire has over 400,000 distinct CDR3 sequences, 12% to 15% of them found once; the top ten carry approximately 19%. The CDR3 is made up of 15 amino acids. Germline values: CDR1 MGHRA, CDR2 YSYEKL. V was cut by 0 bases and J by 3 bases, with 12 bases left in between. The time point denotes: newly diagnosed GD, antithyroid drugs for less than 3 months. From PBMCs, RNA was extracted and then used to make the TCR library. Clinicians diagnosed Graves' disease using American Thyroid Association guidelines. The same sample was also used in a study of T cells in Graves' hyperthyroidism and ophthalmopathy. That report notes: Orbital computed tomography and thyroid ultrasound, together with serum TRAb and thyroxine and clinical symptoms, were used for diagnoses.

This chain joins TRBV4-1 and TRBJ2-7; D perhaps matches TRBD2 (6 bases). The starting material was peripheral blood mononuclear cells (PBMCs), obtained at new diagnosis, from a patient treated with antithyroid drugs. The source is a woman aged 50 to 65 with Graves disease. The CDR3 is CASSQDLLALYEQYF. As DNA, the CDR3 is TGCGCCAGCAGCCAAGATCTACTAGCCCTCTACGAGCAGTACTTC.